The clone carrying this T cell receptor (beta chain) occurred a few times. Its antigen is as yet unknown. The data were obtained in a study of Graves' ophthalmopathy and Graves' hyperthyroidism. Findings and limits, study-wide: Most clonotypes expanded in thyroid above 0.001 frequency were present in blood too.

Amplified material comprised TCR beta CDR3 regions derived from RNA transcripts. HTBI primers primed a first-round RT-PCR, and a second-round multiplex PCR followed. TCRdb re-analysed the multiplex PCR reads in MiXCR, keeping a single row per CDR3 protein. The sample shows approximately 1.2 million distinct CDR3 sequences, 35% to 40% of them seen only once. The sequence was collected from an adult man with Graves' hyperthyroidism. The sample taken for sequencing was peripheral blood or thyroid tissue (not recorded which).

CDR3 amino acids: CASRRDRGFEKLFF. The DNA of the CDR3 is TGTGCCAGCCGTCGAGACAGGGGTTTTGAAAAACTGTTTTTT. V and J are TRBV12-3 or TRBV12-4 and TRBJ1-4; TRBD1 aligns across 8 bases. J was trimmed by 7 bases and V by 8 bases; bases with no gene match: 9. The CDR3 has 14 residues.